This T cell receptor (beta chain) appears in the sequencing data of a study of cytomegalovirus exposure and HLA in healthy donors. Findings and limits, study-wide: Specific recognition of CMV antigens was confirmed in vitro for a few chains (all CMV-associated). The study recorded 164 TCR beta chains that were cytomegalovirus-associated. Some public TCRs appeared in many individuals, while most sequences were rare.

Repertoires were generated with immunoSEQ multiplex PCR, while TCRdb's copy carries only in-frame clones and drops some. The sample lists roughly 60,000 clones; 85% to 95% were seen once. Notes on this clone: Its target is not known.

This CDR3 has 14 amino acids. The germline V gene encodes CDR1 SGHRS and CDR2 YFSETQ. The trim removed 1 base at V and 4 bases at J, leaving 2 bases unmatched. This clonotype was obtained from a woman aged 18 to 35 in good health and CMV-seropositive. The V gene is TRBV5-1, the J gene TRBJ2-5, with 9 bases matching TRBD2. Sequencing input: PBMCs. The CDR3 bases are TGCGCCAGCAGCTTGACAGCGGGAGGAGAGACCCAGTACTTC. Amino acid sequence: CASSLTAGGETQYF.